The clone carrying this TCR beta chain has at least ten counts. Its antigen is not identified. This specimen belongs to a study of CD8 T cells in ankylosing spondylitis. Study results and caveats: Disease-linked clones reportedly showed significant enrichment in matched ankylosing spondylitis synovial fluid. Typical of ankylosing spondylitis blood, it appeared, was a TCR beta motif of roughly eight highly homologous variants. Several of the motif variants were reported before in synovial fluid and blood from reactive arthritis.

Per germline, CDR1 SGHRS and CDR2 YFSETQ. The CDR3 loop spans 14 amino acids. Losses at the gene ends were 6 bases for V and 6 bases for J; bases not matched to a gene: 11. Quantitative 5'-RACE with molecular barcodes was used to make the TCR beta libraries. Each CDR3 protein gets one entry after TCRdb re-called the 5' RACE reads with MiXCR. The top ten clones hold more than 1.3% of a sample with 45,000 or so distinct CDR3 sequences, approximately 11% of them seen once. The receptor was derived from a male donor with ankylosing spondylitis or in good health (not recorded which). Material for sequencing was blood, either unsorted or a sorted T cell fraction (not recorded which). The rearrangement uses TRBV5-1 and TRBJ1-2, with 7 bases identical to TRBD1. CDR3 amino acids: CASTIDRDRDGYTF. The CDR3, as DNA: TGCGCCAGCACCATCGACAGGGATCGGGATGGCTACACCTTC. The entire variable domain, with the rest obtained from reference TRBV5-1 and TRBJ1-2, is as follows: KAGVTQTPRYLIKTRGQQVTLSCSPISGHRSVSWYQQTPGQGLQFLFEYFSETQRNKGNFPGRFSGRQFSNSRSEMNVSTLELGDSALYLCASTIDRDRDGYTFGSGTRLTVV.